This TCR beta chain was found in a study of technical replicates of blood from several donors. Sequenced by immunoSEQ multiplex PCR; TCRdb stores in-frame clones only, minus some. The sample lists about 12,000 clones; approximately 94% were seen once. V lost 5 bases to trimming and J lost 0 bases; unmatched junction nucleotides: 2. The CDR3 is 14 amino acids. Germline assignment: CDR1 SEHNR and CDR2 FQNEAQ (reference sequence). The clonotype comes from a human donor in good health. This sequence joins TRBV7-9 and TRBJ2-5, with 8 bases identical to TRBD1. Sequenced material: PBMCs. The CDR3 nucleotides read TGTGCCAGCAGCCGACAGGGGAACCAAGAGACCCAGTACTTC. It translates to CASSRQGNQETQYF.